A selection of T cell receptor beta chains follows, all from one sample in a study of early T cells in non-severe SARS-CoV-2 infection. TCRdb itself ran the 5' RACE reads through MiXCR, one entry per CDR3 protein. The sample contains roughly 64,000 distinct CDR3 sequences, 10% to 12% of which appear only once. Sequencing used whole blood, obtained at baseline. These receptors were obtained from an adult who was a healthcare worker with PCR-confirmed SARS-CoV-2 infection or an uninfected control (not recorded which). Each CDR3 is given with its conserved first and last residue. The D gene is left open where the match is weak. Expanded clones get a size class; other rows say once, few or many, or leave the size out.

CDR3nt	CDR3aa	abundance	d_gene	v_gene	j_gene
TGTGCCAGCAGCGAACAGGAAGTTGAATCGAGCTATGGCTACACCTTC	CASSEQEVESSYGYTF	many	NA	TRBV2	TRBJ1-2
TGTGCCAGCAGCCTATGGGGACAGGGGGCGAAAGCTTTCTTT	CASSLWGQGAKAFF	NA	TRBD1	TRBV3-1	TRBJ1-1
TGTGCCAGCAGTGAAGGCAGGACGAGCAATCAGCCCCAGCATTTT	CASSEGRTSNQPQHF	few	NA	TRBV2	TRBJ1-5
TGTGCCAGCAGTGCGACAGGGCAAATGAACACTGAAGCTTTCTTT	CASSATGQMNTEAFF	NA	TRBD1	TRBV6-5	TRBJ1-1
TGTGCCAGCAGTGACACTAACTATGGCTACACCTTC	CASSDTNYGYTF	many	NA	TRBV6-1	TRBJ1-2
TGCAGCGTTCGAGCGGGAGCTCGAAATACGCAGTATTTT	CSVRAGARNTQYF	NA	TRBD2	TRBV29-1	TRBJ2-3
TGTGCCAGCAGCCCCGGGACAGGGGATCGGCATGGCTACACCTTC	CASSPGTGDRHGYTF	many	TRBD1	TRBV11-2	TRBJ1-2
TGTGCCAGCAGCCCGACCCTCGGTATGGTTACGCAGTATTTT	CASSPTLGMVTQYF	NA	NA	TRBV5-6	TRBJ2-3
TGTGCCAGCAGCCAAGAGGGCCAGGGATATGAAAAACTGTTTTTT	CASSQEGQGYEKLFF	many	NA	TRBV4-2	TRBJ1-4
TGCGCCAGCAGCCAAGTTACATTGGGGTATGGGAACTCGGGCTATGGCTACACCTTC	CASSQVTLGYGNSGYGYTF	few	NA	TRBV4-1	TRBJ1-2
TGTGCCAGCAGCCAAGACCCTAGCCGAAACACCGGGGAGCTGTTTTTT	CASSQDPSRNTGELFF	NA	NA	TRBV3-1	TRBJ2-2
TGTGCCAGCAGCCAACTTATACTCACCGGGGAGCTGTTTTTT	CASSQLILTGELFF	NA	NA	TRBV12-3/TRBV12-4	TRBJ2-2
TGTGCCAGCAGCTTAGCCGCTCCTAGCACAGATACGCAGTATTTT	CASSLAAPSTDTQYF	NA	NA	TRBV7-6	TRBJ2-3
TGTGCCAGCAGTCCCAACAGCCTTAGCAATCAGCCCCAGCATTTT	CASSPNSLSNQPQHF	few	NA	TRBV2	TRBJ1-5
TGTGCCAGCAGCTCCCCGCTGGGGATGTTTCATGGCTACACCTTC	CASSSPLGMFHGYTF	many	NA	TRBV5-5	TRBJ1-2
TGCAGTGCTGCGCGGGGGGCGGAGACCCAGTACTTC	CSAARGAETQYF	few	TRBD2	TRBV20-1	TRBJ2-5
TGTGCCAGCAGCTTGGACAGCTATTACTCTGGAAACACCATATATTTT	CASSLDSYYSGNTIYF	NA	NA	TRBV9	TRBJ1-3
TGCAGTGCTAAACGACTAGCGGGACCCTACAATGAGCAGTTCTTC	CSAKRLAGPYNEQFF	NA	TRBD2	TRBV20-1	TRBJ2-1
TGTGCCAGCAGCCCGGACATCTCCCCGAGGGAGACCCAGTACTTC	CASSPDISPRETQYF	many	NA	TRBV3-1	TRBJ2-5
TGTGCCAGCAGCTGGAGGGTTGGGGTGAACCCGGAAGCTTTCTTT	CASSWRVGVNPEAFF	many	NA	TRBV11-2	TRBJ1-1
TGTGCCAGCAGCACCGGACCCCGCTTGATCTACGAGCAGTACTTC	CASSTGPRLIYEQYF	many	NA	TRBV12-3/TRBV12-4	TRBJ2-7
TGTGCCAGCAGTTACGTGGCTAGCGGGTACAATGAGCAGTTCTTC	CASSYVASGYNEQFF	few	TRBD2	TRBV6-6	TRBJ2-1
TGTGCCAGCAGCTTTCACAGGGACTATAATTCACCCCTCCACTTT	CASSFHRDYNSPLHF	medium-sized	NA	TRBV5-5	TRBJ1-6
TGTGCCAGCAGCCGGACAGGCTTATATGGCTACACCTTC	CASSRTGLYGYTF	few	TRBD1	TRBV11-2	TRBJ1-2
TGTGCCAGCAGCTCCCAGCGGGGGGCATACAATGAGCAGTTCTTC	CASSSQRGAYNEQFF	few	TRBD2	TRBV5-4	TRBJ2-1
TGTGCCAGCAGCTTACGCGCGAACACCGGGGAGCTGTTTTTT	CASSLRANTGELFF	NA	NA	TRBV11-2	TRBJ2-2
TGCAGTGCCCCCCGGGACCTCCGGGAACTGTTTTTT	CSAPRDLRELFF	NA	NA	TRBV20-1	TRBJ1-4
TGTGCCAGCAGTTTTCGGGCAGGAGGGAACACTGAAGCTTTCTTT	CASSFRAGGNTEAFF	NA	NA	TRBV12-3/TRBV12-4	TRBJ1-1
TGTGCCAGCAGTTTCCAGTCCGAGACTGAAGCTTTCTTT	CASSFQSETEAFF	NA	NA	TRBV12-3/TRBV12-4	TRBJ1-1
TGCGCCAGCAGCCATACTATAGCGGGAAGCACAGATACGCAGTATTTT	CASSHTIAGSTDTQYF	NA	TRBD2	TRBV5-1	TRBJ2-3
TGTGCCTGGAGTACGATCGACAGGGACGCCTATGGCTACACCTTC	CAWSTIDRDAYGYTF	few	TRBD1	TRBV30	TRBJ1-2
TGTGCCAGCAGCTTACCGGGACAGATGGCCACTGAAGCTTTCTTT	CASSLPGQMATEAFF	many	TRBD1	TRBV7-8	TRBJ1-1
TGTGCCAGCAGCTTAGAGCGGGTCACAGATACGCAGTATTTT	CASSLERVTDTQYF	few	NA	TRBV7-9	TRBJ2-3
TGTGCCAGCAGCCAAGTTAGGCCAGGGGGCGATCGTGGCTACACCTTC	CASSQVRPGGDRGYTF	few	TRBD1	TRBV3-1	TRBJ1-2
TGCGCCAGCAGCAAGGACAGGCCCCAGAACACTGAAGCTTTCTTT	CASSKDRPQNTEAFF	NA	TRBD1	TRBV5-1	TRBJ1-1
TGCGCCAGCAGTGACTGGCGGGGGAAAAATGAGCAGTTCTTC	CASSDWRGKNEQFF	NA	TRBD2	TRBV10-1	TRBJ2-1
TGCGCCAGCAGTGGGGACAGGCAGAACACCGGGGAGCTGTTTTTT	CASSGDRQNTGELFF	NA	TRBD1	TRBV10-1	TRBJ2-2
TGTGCCTGGAGTGTCCACAGGGAAGCTTTCTTT	CAWSVHREAFF	NA	NA	TRBV30	TRBJ1-1
TGTGCCAGCAGCCCACTTCGTTCCGGGACAGCTTATGGCTACACCTTC	CASSPLRSGTAYGYTF	few	TRBD1	TRBV11-2	TRBJ1-2
TGTGCCAGCAGCAAGCTCAGACGGGGCGGCCGCTACACCTTC	CASSKLRRGGRYTF	many	NA	TRBV21-1	TRBJ1-2
TGTGCCAGCAGTCCTCTAGGCCATGAGCAGTTCTTC	CASSPLGHEQFF	NA	NA	TRBV2	TRBJ2-1
TGCGCCAGCAGCCCCATAGAAGGGACCCGACGAACGGGCTACACCTTC	CASSPIEGTRRTGYTF	many	NA	TRBV4-3	TRBJ1-2
TGTGCCAGCAGCTTAAGTGCGTTAGCGGGGACCCAGTACTTC	CASSLSALAGTQYF	many	TRBD2	TRBV7-3	TRBJ2-5